A selection of T cell receptor beta chains follows, all from one sample in a study of T-cell memory formation after mild COVID-19. TCRdb analysed the 5' RACE reads with MiXCR anew, one entry per CDR3 protein. The sample yields around 150,000 distinct CDR3 sequences, around a tenth seen once. The specimen sequenced was PBMCs or a T cell subset sorted from them (not recorded which). The receptors originated from a man younger than 35 who had mild COVID-19 (a few samples of this study predate the infection). Cell type and time point are not known. Each CDR3 is given with its conserved first and last residue. D genes are given only for firm matches. Rows may omit the clone size; those that give it use once, few, many or a size class.

j_call d_call v_call clone_size cdr3_aa cdr3_nt
TRBJ2-5 NA TRBV7-7 few CASSPLGTAQETQYF TGTGCCAGCAGCCCGCTTGGGACGGCCCAAGAGACCCAGTACTTC
TRBJ2-7 NA TRBV20-1 NA CSARDRGRHVYEQYF TGCAGTGCTAGAGATCGCGGACGACATGTCTACGAGCAGTACTTC
TRBJ2-6 TRBD1 TRBV6-6 NA CASSPGTGDPGANVLTF TGTGCCAGCAGCCCCGGGACAGGGGATCCCGGGGCCAACGTCCTGACTTTC
TRBJ1-1 NA TRBV20-1 few CSARDQARGTEAFF TGCAGTGCTAGAGATCAAGCACGGGGCACTGAAGCTTTCTTT
TRBJ2-1 NA TRBV7-9 NA CASSLVAGLGTYNEQFF TGTGCCAGCAGCTTAGTGGCGGGACTCGGGACCTACAATGAGCAGTTCTTC
TRBJ2-1 NA TRBV4-2 few CASSRDPWHEQFF TGTGCCAGCAGCCGGGACCCCTGGCATGAGCAGTTCTTC
TRBJ2-7 TRBD1 TRBV18 few CASSPSTGTGGYEQYF TGTGCCAGCTCTCCCTCTACCGGGACAGGGGGCTACGAGCAGTACTTC
TRBJ2-7 NA TRBV6-5 many CASSYSMLPVYEQYF TGTGCCAGCAGTTACTCGATGTTACCAGTCTACGAGCAGTACTTC
TRBJ2-6 NA TRBV6-5 few CASSGRAGANVLTF TGTGCCAGCAGTGGTAGGGCTGGGGCCAACGTCCTGACTTTC
TRBJ2-7 NA TRBV2 NA CASSDHGGNYEQYF TGTGCCAGCAGTGATCACGGCGGGAACTACGAGCAGTACTTC
TRBJ2-7 NA TRBV7-9 many CASSLSYEQYF TGTGCCAGCAGTTTGAGCTACGAGCAGTACTTC
TRBJ1-4 TRBD1 TRBV12-3/TRBV12-4 few CASSLWTGLKEKLFF TGTGCCAGCAGTCTCTGGACAGGTTTGAAGGAAAAACTGTTTTTT
TRBJ2-1 TRBD1 TRBV7-2 few CASSLEGAQRNEQFF TGTGCCAGCAGCTTAGAGGGGGCGCAAAGGAATGAGCAGTTCTTC
TRBJ2-1 TRBD2 TRBV7-9 few CASSGEGSYNEQFF TGTGCCAGCAGTGGGGAGGGATCCTACAATGAGCAGTTCTTC
TRBJ2-5 NA TRBV7-3 NA CASSQTGPYGETQYF TGTGCCAGCAGCCAAACAGGACCGTACGGGGAGACCCAGTACTTC
TRBJ1-2 NA TRBV4-1 many CASSQVKHFYGYTF TGCGCCAGCAGCCAAGTGAAGCATTTCTATGGCTACACCTTC
TRBJ1-2 NA TRBV7-2 few CASSPHNANYGYTF TGTGCCAGCAGCCCACACAACGCGAACTATGGCTACACCTTC
TRBJ2-5 TRBD1 TRBV5-1 NA CASSFPLTGRETQYF TGCGCCAGCAGCTTCCCCCTGACAGGGCGAGAGACCCAGTACTTC
TRBJ2-1 NA TRBV12-3/TRBV12-4 NA CASSLQVLNEQFF TGTGCCAGCAGTTTACAGGTTTTAAATGAGCAGTTCTTC
TRBJ2-1 TRBD2 TRBV20-1 NA CSARAGAYSEQFF TGCAGTGCAAGAGCGGGGGCCTACAGCGAGCAGTTCTTC
TRBJ1-5 NA TRBV7-6 few CASSPGTDRLLAQPQHF TGTGCCAGCAGCCCGGGAACAGACAGGCTGTTGGCTCAGCCCCAGCATTTT
TRBJ1-1 NA TRBV29-1 few CSVTTRGDTEAFF TGCAGCGTCACAACTAGGGGGGATACTGAAGCTTTCTTT
TRBJ2-7 TRBD1 TRBV7-2 few CASSPDRGRDEQYF TGTGCCAGCAGCCCAGACAGGGGGCGCGACGAGCAGTACTTC
TRBJ2-7 NA TRBV5-1 NA CASGYSYEQYF TGCGCCAGCGGCTACTCCTACGAGCAGTACTTC
TRBJ1-6 TRBD1 TRBV4-3 few CASSQGTGGNTPLHF TGCGCCAGCAGCCAGGGGACAGGGGGTAATACACCCCTCCACTTT
TRBJ2-4 NA TRBV7-2 many CASSLRGALGGSIQYF TGTGCCAGCAGCTTAAGAGGAGCGCTCGGGGGTAGCATTCAGTACTTC
TRBJ1-6 NA TRBV11-2 many CASSLSGDSPLHF TGTGCCAGCAGCTTATCGGGGGATTCACCCCTCCACTTT
TRBJ2-5 TRBD1 TRBV15 NA CATASRPGQQETQYF TGTGCCACCGCTTCTCGCCCGGGACAGCAAGAGACCCAGTACTTC
TRBJ1-2 NA TRBV18 many CASSLGTVNYGYTF TGTGCCAGCTCACTTGGGACGGTAAACTATGGCTACACCTTC
TRBJ1-3 NA TRBV9 many CASSVSSVGQTGNTIYF TGTGCCAGCAGCGTGTCTTCGGTTGGGCAGACTGGAAACACCATATATTTT
TRBJ1-6 NA TRBV6-5 NA CASRRFDGNNSPLHF TGTGCCAGCCGTCGATTCGACGGTAATAATTCACCCCTCCACTTT
TRBJ2-5 TRBD2 TRBV12-3/TRBV12-4 many CASSFALAEETQYF TGTGCCAGCAGTTTCGCCCTAGCGGAAGAGACCCAGTACTTC
TRBJ2-4 NA TRBV7-2 NA CASSHEGSKNIQYF TGTGCCAGCAGCCACGAGGGGTCCAAAAACATTCAGTACTTC
TRBJ2-7 NA TRBV5-1 NA CASSSWQGAGGEQYF TGCGCCAGCAGCTCGTGGCAAGGAGCTGGAGGCGAGCAGTACTTC
TRBJ1-5 NA TRBV12-3/TRBV12-4 few CASSLQGRTNQPQHF TGTGCCAGCAGTTTACAGGGCCGGACCAATCAGCCCCAGCATTTT
TRBJ2-3 NA TRBV5-1 many CASSLRPGFTDTQYF TGCGCCAGCAGCTTGCGACCCGGGTTCACAGATACGCAGTATTTT
TRBJ2-7 TRBD1 TRBV18 many CASSRGQGQHEQYF TGTGCCAGCTCACGAGGACAGGGGCAACACGAGCAGTACTTC
TRBJ2-3 TRBD2 TRBV15 NA CATSRDLAGADTQYF TGTGCCACCAGCAGAGATCTAGCGGGGGCAGATACGCAGTATTTT
TRBJ2-3 NA TRBV20-1 few CSARHPTDTQYF TGCAGTGCTAGACACCCCACAGATACGCAGTATTTT
TRBJ2-1 TRBD2 TRBV6-2/TRBV6-3 NA CASSYTSGGGDEQFF TGTGCCAGCAGTTACACTAGCGGGGGAGGCGATGAGCAGTTCTTC
TRBJ1-5 NA TRBV7-3 few CASSQGANQPQHF TGTGCCAGCAGCCAAGGGGCCAATCAGCCCCAGCATTTT
TRBJ1-2 NA TRBV4-2 NA CASSQEAENYGYTF TGTGCCAGCAGCCAAGAGGCAGAGAACTATGGCTACACCTTC
TRBJ1-1 TRBD1 TRBV2 many CASSGSGGEAFF TGTGCCAGCAGTGGTTCAGGGGGCGAAGCTTTCTTT
TRBJ2-6 NA TRBV6-5 few CASSRGDSFYSGANVLTF TGTGCCAGCAGCAGGGGGGACAGCTTTTACTCTGGGGCCAACGTCCTGACTTTC
TRBJ2-1 NA TRBV9 few CASSPGGSGGSSYNEQFF TGTGCCAGCAGCCCAGGGGGGTCGGGCGGAAGCTCCTACAATGAGCAGTTCTTC